What follows is one T cell receptor beta chain and its context. Its target is unknown. This specimen comes from a study of shared clonotypes between healthy human individuals. Sequencing was performed with immunoSEQ multiplex PCR; in TCRdb, only in-frame clones are kept and a portion is missing. This sample has over a million clones; over 95% occur once, and the top ten carry over 1%. Study findings and constraints: Sequencing depth was expected to influence donor clonotype sharing. Clonotype sharing across a few donors was observed for 4% to 5.5% of naive CD4 clonotypes.

CDR3 length: 13 residues. Trimming pared 0 bases from V and 7 bases from J, leaving 9 bases between. Germline lookup yields CDR1 MNHEY and CDR2 SVGAGI. The receptor was isolated from a man younger than 40 in good health. V is TRBV6-5 and J is TRBJ1-2, with D hard to call. The sequencing input was naive CD4+ T cells sorted from blood. Subset meaning: CD45RA+ positively selected. The CDR3 nucleotides read TGTGCCAGCAGTTACTCGACGGCCATTGGCTACACCTTC. It encodes CASSYSTAIGYTF.